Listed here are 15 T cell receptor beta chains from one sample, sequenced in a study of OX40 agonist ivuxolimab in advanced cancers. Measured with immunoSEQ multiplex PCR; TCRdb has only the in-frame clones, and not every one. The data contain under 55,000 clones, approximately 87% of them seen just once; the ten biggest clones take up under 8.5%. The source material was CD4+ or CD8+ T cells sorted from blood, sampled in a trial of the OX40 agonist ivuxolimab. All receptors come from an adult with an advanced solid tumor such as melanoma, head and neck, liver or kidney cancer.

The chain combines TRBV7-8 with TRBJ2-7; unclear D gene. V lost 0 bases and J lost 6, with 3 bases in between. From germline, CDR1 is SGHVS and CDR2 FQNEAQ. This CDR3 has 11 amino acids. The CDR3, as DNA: TGTGCCAGCAGCTTAGCGGGCGAGCAGTACTTC. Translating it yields CASSLAGEQYF.

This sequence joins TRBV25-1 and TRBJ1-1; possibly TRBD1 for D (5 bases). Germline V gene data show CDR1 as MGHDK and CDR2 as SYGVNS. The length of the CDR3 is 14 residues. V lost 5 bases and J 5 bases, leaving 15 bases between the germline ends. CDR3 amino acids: CASSNPGRVTEAFF. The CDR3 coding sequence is TGTGCCAGCAGTAATCCAGGGCGGGTGACTGAAGCTTTCTTT. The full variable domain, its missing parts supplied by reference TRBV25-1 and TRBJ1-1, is EADIYQTPRYLVIGTGKKITLECSQTMGHDKMYWYQQDPGMELHLIHYSYGVNSTEKGDLSSESTVSRIRTEHFPLTLESARPSHTSQYLCASSNPGRVTEAFFGQGTRLTVV.

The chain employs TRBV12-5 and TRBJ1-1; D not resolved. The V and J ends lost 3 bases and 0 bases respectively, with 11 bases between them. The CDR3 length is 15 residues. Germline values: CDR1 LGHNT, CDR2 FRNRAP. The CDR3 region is CASGLGLAMNTEAFF. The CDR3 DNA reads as TGTGCTAGTGGTTTAGGGTTAGCGATGAACACTGAAGCTTTCTTT.

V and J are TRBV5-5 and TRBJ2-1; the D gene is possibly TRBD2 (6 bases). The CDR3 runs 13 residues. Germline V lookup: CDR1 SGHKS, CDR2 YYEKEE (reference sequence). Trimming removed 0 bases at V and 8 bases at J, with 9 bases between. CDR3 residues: CASSLAGRYEQFF. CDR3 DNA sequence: TGTGCCAGCAGCTTGGCCGGGAGATATGAGCAGTTCTTC.

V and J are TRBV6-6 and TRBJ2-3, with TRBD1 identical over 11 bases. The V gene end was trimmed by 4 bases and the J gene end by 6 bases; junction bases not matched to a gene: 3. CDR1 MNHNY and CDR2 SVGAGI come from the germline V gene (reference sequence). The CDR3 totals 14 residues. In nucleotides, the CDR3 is TGTGCCAGCAGTTCGGACAGGGGGCGGGATACGCAGTATTTT. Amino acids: CASSSDRGRDTQYF.

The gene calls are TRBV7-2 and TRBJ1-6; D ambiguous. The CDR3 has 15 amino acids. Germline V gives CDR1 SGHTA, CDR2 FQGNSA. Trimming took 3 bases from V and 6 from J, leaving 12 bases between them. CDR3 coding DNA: TGTGCCAGCAGCTTCACGGCAGACCCTAATTCACCCCTCCACTTT. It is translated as CASSFTADPNSPLHF.

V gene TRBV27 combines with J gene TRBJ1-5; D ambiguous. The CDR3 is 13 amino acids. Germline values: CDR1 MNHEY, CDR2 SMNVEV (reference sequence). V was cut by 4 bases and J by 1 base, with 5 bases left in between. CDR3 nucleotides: TGTGCCAGCAGTTACGGGAGCAATCAGCCCCAGCATTTT. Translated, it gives CASSYGSNQPQHF.

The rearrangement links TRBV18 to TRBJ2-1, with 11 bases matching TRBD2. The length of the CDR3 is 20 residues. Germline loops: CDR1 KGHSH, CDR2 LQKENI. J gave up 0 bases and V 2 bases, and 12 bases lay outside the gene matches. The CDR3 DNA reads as TGTGCCAGCTCACCAAACTATCTAGCGGGGGGTCAGAGCTCCTACAATGAGCAGTTCTTC. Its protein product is CASSPNYLAGGQSSYNEQFF. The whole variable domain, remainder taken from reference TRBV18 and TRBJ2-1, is NAGVMQNPRHLVRRRGQEARLRCSPMKGHSHVYWYRQLPEEGLKFMVYLQKENIIDESGMPKERFSAEFPKEGPSILRIQQVVRGDSAAYFCASSPNYLAGGQSSYNEQFFGPGTRLTVL.

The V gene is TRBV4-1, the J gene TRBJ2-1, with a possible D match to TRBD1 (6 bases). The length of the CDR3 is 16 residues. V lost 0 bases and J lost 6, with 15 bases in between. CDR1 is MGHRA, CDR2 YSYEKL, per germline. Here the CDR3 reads CASSQEGARGSNEQFF. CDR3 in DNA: TGCGCCAGCAGCCAAGAAGGGGCCAGGGGATCCAATGAGCAGTTCTTC.

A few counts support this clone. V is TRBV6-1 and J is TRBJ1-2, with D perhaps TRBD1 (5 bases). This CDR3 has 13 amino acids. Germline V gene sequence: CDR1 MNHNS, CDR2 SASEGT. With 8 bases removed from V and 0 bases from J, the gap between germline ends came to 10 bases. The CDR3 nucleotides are TGTGCCAGCGGCAGGGCACCTAACTATGGCTACACCTTC. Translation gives CASGRAPNYGYTF.

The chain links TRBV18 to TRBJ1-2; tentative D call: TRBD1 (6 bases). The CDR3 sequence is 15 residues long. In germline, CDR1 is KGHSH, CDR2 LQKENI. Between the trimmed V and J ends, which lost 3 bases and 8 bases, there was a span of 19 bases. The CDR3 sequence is CASSPIEEQGNGYTF. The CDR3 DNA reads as TGTGCCAGCTCACCTATAGAAGAACAGGGAAACGGCTACACCTTC.

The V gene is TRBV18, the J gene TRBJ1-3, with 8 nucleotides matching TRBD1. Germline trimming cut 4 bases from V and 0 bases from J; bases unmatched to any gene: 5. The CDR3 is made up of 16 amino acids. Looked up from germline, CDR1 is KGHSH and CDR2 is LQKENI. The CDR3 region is CASSLRTGLSGNTIYF. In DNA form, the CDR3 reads TGTGCCAGCTCACTCCGGACAGGGCTCTCTGGAAACACCATATATTTT. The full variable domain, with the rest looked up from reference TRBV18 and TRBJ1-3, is NAGVMQNPRHLVRRRGQEARLRCSPMKGHSHVYWYRQLPEEGLKFMVYLQKENIIDESGMPKERFSAEFPKEGPSILRIQQVVRGDSAAYFCASSLRTGLSGNTIYFGEGSWLTVV.

The CDR3 sequence is CALGFRADNYGYTF. CDR3 nucleotides: TGTGCCCTTGGATTTCGGGCAGACAACTATGGCTACACCTTC. The rearrangement joins TRBV6-1 to TRBJ1-2; D unclear. Germline values: CDR1 MNHNS, CDR2 SASEGT. The CDR3 sequence is 14 residues long. Between the trimmed V and J ends, which lost 11 bases and 2 bases, there was a span of 18 bases.

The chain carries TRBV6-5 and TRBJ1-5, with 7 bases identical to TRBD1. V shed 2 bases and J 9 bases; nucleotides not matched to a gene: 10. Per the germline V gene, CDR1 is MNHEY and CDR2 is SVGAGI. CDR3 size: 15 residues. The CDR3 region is CASSYAGDSAWPQHF. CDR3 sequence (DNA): TGTGCCAGCAGTTACGCGGGGGACAGCGCATGGCCCCAGCATTTT.

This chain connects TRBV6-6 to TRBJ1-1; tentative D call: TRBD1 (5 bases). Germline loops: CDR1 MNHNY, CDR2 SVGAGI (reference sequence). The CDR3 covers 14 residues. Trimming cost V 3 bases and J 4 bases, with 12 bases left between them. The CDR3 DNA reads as TGTGCCAGCAGTTATGAGGGTGGGGGCACTGAAGCTTTCTTT. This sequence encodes CASSYEGGGTEAFF.